This T cell receptor (beta chain) was sequenced for a study of monozygotic twins with inflammatory bowel disease. Study outcomes and limitations: It was not supported that a single strong signal or clonotype was associated with IBD. Diversity of TCRbeta measured by inverse Simpson was lower in IBD patients than in healthy co-twins. Possibly because of limited power, concordant and discordant twins showed no difference in repertoire similarity.

Researchers isolated total RNA from whole blood without sorting T cells. Reanalyzing the 5' RACE reads, TCRdb keeps one entry per CDR3 protein, without DNA. The sample's table shows 350,000 to 500,000 distinct CDR3 sequences. As regards this clonotype: Its matching antigen is unknown.

The specimen was blood. The sequence was collected from a human donor with ulcerative colitis or Crohn's disease, or a healthy co-twin of an affected twin (not recorded which).

The CDR3 reads CASSTQGKNTIYF. The chain couples TRBV19 to TRBJ1-3; as DNA is missing, the TRBD1 call by TCRdb cannot be tested. Germline assignment: CDR1 LNHDA and CDR2 SQIVND (reference sequence). The CDR3 is 13 amino acids. Full variable domain (outside the CDR3, taken from reference TRBV19 and TRBJ1-3): DGGITQSPKYLFRKEGQNVTLSCEQNLNHDAMYWYRQDPGQGLRLIYYSQIVNDFQKGDIAEGYSVSREKKESFPLTVTSAQKNPTAFYLCASSTQGKNTIYFGEGSWLTVV.